This entry describes one TCR beta chain. V shed 3 bases and J 13 bases; nucleotides not matched to a gene: 10. This CDR3 is 14 amino acids long. Germline assignment: CDR1 SGDLS and CDR2 YYNGEE. These data belong to a study of T cells in Graves' hyperthyroidism and ophthalmopathy. Those patients with uncontrolled infection, other autoimmune disease, pregnancy or lactation were excluded. Amplification targeted TCR beta CDR3 regions from RNA transcripts. Using the HTBI primer set, a first-round RT-PCR was run on the TCR CDR3. TCRdb re-analysed the multiplex PCR reads in MiXCR, keeping a single row per CDR3 protein. Among a few hundred thousand distinct CDR3 sequences listed, about a sixth were seen once.

The receptor was isolated from a woman aged 35 to 49 with Graves' ophthalmopathy. The source material was blood. The chain recombines TRBV9 with TRBJ1-6, with TRBD1 matching 7 bases. The DNA of the CDR3 is TGTGCCAGCAGCGCGCAGGGGGGGCTAATGCCCCTCCACTTT. Its translation is CASSAQGGLMPLHF.